These T cell receptor beta chains were read from a single sample in a study of shared clonotypes between healthy human individuals. TCRdb's table, derived via immunoSEQ multiplex PCR, lists solely in-frame clones and lacks some. The sample includes millions of clones, over 90% of them seen just once. Material for sequencing was naive CD4+ T cells from PBMCs. The receptors stem from a young man in good health. Some clones in this sample may be carry-over from other donors' samples. The conserved cysteine and the conserved F or W are not part of the CDR3 here. Clone size is shown for a subset of rows, as once, few, many or a class of expanded clone.

j_call	clone_size	v_call	cdr3_aa
TRBJ2-1	-	TRBV11-3	ASSPGQIGNEQF
TRBJ1-1	-	TRBV6-1	ASRGQGTEAF
TRBJ2-5	-	TRBV6-1	ASDRGDQETQY
TRBJ2-2	few	TRBV9	ASSVMDHASGELF
TRBJ1-3	-	TRBV11-2	ASSSTTGPSVGNTIY
TRBJ2-3	-	TRBV5-1	ASSLGDADTQY
TRBJ2-1	-	TRBV6-7	ASSYRPYERGSDEQF
TRBJ1-5	-	TRBV7-3	ASSITITGDQPQH
TRBJ1-1	-	TRBV5-1	ASSLVADTEAF
TRBJ1-4	-	TRBV19	ASSIQDATNEKLF
TRBJ2-7	once	TRBV5-4	ASSLGLAGGASYEQY
TRBJ2-3	-	TRBV2	ASSIQGFEDTQY
TRBJ2-7	-	TRBV5-1	ASSLGTSGSAYEQY
TRBJ2-7	once	TRBV6-5	ASGRDSYEQY
TRBJ2-1	-	TRBV10-3	AIKTSTGTPRYNEQF
TRBJ1-2	-	TRBV5-6	ASSLPGTGLGYT
TRBJ2-7	once	TRBV5-1	ASRGGSTYEQY
TRBJ1-6	-	TRBV6-1	ASSELWTGGSPLH
TRBJ1-2	-	TRBV28	ASSRAGQGWGYT
TRBJ2-2	-	TRBV28	ASSRTPLGRVDGELF
TRBJ2-5	-	TRBV5-1	ASSRDRGAETQY
TRBJ1-3	-	TRBV5-1	ASSVDRAGNTIY
TRBJ2-7	-	TRBV29-1	SVRSYEQY
TRBJ1-2	few	TRBV5-1	ASSWGDRGPDGYT
TRBJ2-2	-	TRBV28	ASSFPGGPNTGELF
TRBJ1-2	-	TRBV16	ASSQFASGARYGYT
TRBJ2-1	-	TRBV28	ASSPPALRVTYNEQF
TRBJ1-5	-	TRBV5-8	ASTTNGGASPHQPQH
TRBJ1-1	-	TRBV7-9	ASSQKTGTVEAF
TRBJ1-1	-	TRBV29-1	SAGAGNTEAF
TRBJ2-3	-	TRBV5-5	ASSQTGGTDTQY
TRBJ2-1	-	TRBV28	ASSRPGTSGGIEQF
TRBJ1-3	-	TRBV9	ASSVSNSGNTIY
TRBJ2-5	-	TRBV28	ASRGAPGQGLETQY
TRBJ2-7	-	TRBV6-1	ATAGTSGTYEQY
TRBJ2-3	-	TRBV4-3	ASSRAGTSGNTDTQY
TRBJ2-3	-	TRBV11-2	ASTPWGRRDGTDTQY
TRBJ1-5	-	TRBV7-2	ASSLSGQGYQPQH
TRBJ2-7	once	TRBV19	ASSSGRTAGEQY
TRBJ2-3	-	TRBV5-1	ASSGYTDTQY
TRBJ1-4	-	TRBV2	ASRAVQTTNEKLF